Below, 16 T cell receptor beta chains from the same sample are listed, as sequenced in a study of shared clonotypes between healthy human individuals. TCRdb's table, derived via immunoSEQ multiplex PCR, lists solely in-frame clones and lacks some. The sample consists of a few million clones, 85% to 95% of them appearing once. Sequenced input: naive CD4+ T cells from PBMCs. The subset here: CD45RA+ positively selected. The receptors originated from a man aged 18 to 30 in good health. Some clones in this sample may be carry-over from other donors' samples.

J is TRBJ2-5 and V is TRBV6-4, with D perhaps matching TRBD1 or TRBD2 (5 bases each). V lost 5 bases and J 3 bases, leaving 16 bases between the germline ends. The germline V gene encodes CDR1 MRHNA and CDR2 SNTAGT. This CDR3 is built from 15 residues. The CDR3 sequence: CASSRLRDGKETQYF. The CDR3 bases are TGTGCCAGCAGTCGATTACGGGACGGAAAAGAGACCCAGTACTTC.

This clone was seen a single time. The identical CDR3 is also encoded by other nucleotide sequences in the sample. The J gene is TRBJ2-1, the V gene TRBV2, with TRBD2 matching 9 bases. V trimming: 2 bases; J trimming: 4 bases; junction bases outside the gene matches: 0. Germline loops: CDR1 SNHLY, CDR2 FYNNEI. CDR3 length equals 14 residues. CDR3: CASSELAGYNEQFF. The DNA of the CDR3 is TGTGCCAGCAGTGAACTAGCGGGGTACAATGAGCAGTTCTTC.

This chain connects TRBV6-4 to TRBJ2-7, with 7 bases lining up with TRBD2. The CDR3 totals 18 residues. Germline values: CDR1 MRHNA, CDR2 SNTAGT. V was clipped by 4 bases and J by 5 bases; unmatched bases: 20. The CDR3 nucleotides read TGTGCCAGCAGTGTTTGCTGGGAGGGGTGGGTATCAAGGCACGAGCAGTACTTC. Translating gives CASSVCWEGWVSRHEQYF.

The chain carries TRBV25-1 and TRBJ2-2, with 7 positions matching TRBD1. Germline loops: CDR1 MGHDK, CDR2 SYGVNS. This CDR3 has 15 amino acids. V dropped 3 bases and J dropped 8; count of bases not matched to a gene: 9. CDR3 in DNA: TGTGCCAGCAGTGATTCGGGACAGCCCCGGGGGGAGCTGTTTTTT. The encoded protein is CASSDSGQPRGELFF.

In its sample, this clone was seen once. The CDR3 bases are TGTGCCAGCTCACCCGGGGCAGGGACAGATACGCAGTATTTT. It translates to CASSPGAGTDTQYF. The chain has TRBV18 and TRBJ2-3; either TRBD1 or TRBD2 may supply D (5 bases each). Trimming took 3 bases from V and 3 from J, leaving 10 bases between them. This CDR3 spans 14 amino acids. Germline V gene data show CDR1 as KGHSH and CDR2 as LQKENI.

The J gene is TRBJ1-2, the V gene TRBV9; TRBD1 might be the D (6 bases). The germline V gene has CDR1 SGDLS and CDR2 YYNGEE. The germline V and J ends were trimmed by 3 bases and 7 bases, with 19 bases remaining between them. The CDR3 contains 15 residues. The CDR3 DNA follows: TGTGCCAGCAGCGCGGTTCCCGGGGGGCGGGGTGGCTACACCTTC. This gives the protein CASSAVPGGRGGYTF.

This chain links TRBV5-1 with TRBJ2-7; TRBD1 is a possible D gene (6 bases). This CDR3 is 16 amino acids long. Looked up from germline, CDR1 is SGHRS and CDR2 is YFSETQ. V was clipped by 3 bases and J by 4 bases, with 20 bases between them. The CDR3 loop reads CASSSGVWGRSYEQYF. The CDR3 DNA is TGCGCCAGCAGCTCCGGGGTTTGGGGGCGCTCTTACGAGCAGTACTTC.

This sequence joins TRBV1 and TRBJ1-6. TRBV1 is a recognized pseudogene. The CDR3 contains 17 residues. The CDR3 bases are TGCACCAGCAGCCAAGGTGGGGGGAGCTCCTATAATTCACCCCTCCACTTT. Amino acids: CTSSQGGGSSYNSPLHF.

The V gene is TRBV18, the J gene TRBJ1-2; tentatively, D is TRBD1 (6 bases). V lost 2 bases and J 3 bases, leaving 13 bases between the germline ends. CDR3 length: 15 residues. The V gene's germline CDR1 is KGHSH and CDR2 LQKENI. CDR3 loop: CASSPNQDSHYGYTF. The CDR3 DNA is TGTGCCAGCTCACCAAATCAGGACAGCCACTATGGCTACACCTTC.

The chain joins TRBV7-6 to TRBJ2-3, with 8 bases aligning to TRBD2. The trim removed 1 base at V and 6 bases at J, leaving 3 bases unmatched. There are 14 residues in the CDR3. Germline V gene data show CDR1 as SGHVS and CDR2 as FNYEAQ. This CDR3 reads CASSLVSGKDTQYF. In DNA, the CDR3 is TGTGCCAGCAGCTTAGTTAGCGGGAAGGATACGCAGTATTTT.

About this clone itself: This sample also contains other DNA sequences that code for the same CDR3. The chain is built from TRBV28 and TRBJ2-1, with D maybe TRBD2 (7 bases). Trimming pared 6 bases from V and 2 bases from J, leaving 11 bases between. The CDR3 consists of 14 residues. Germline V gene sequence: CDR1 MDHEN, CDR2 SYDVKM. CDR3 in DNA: TGTGCCAGCAGCCGAGGGGGGGCCTACAATGAGCAGTTCTTC. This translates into CASSRGGAYNEQFF. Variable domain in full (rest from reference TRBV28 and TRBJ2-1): DVKVTQSSRYLVKRTGEKVFLECVQDMDHENMFWYRQDPGLGLRLIYFSYDVKMKEKGDIPEGYSVSREKKERFSLILESASTNQTSMYLCASSRGGAYNEQFFGPGTRLTVL.

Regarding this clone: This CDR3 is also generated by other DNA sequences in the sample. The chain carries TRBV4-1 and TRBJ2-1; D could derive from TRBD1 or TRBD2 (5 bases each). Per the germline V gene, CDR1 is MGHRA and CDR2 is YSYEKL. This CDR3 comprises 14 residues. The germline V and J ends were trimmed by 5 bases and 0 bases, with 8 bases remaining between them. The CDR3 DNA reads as TGCGCCAGCAGCAGGGGAGCCTCCTACAATGAGCAGTTCTTC. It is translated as CASSRGASYNEQFF.

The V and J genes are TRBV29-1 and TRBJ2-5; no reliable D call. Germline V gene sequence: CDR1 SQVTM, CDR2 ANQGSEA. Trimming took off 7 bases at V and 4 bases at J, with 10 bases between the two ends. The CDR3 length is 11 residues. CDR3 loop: CSAALGETQYF. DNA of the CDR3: TGCAGCGCGGCCCTCGGAGAGACCCAGTACTTC.

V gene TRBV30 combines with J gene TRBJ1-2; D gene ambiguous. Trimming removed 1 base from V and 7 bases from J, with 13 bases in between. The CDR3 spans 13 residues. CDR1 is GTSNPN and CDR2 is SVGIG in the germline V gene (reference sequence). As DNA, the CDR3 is TGTGCCTGGAGTGCCTGGAATTATGGTGGCTACACCTTC. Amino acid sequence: CAWSAWNYGGYTF.

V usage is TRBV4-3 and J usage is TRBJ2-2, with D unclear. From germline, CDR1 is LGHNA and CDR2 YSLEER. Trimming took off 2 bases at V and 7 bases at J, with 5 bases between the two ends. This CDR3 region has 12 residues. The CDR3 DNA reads TGCGCCAGCAGCCAACTTAACGGGGAGCTGTTTTTT. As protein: CASSQLNGELFF.

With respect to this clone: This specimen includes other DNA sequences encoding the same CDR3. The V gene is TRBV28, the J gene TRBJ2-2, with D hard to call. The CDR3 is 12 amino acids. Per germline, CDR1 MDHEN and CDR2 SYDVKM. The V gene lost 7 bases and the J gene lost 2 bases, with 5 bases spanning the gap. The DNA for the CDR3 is TGTGCCAGCACCTCAAACACCGGGGAGCTGTTTTTT. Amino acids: CASTSNTGELFF. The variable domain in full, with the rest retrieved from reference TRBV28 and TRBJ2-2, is DVKVTQSSRYLVKRTGEKVFLECVQDMDHENMFWYRQDPGLGLRLIYFSYDVKMKEKGDIPEGYSVSREKKERFSLILESASTNQTSMYLCASTSNTGELFFGEGSRLTVL.